A selection of T cell receptor beta chains follows, all from one sample in a study of OX40 agonist ivuxolimab in advanced cancers. Method: immunoSEQ multiplex PCR; TCRdb's copy keeps in-frame clones and lacks some. The sample consists of tens of thousands of clones, around 86% of them appearing once. The sequences come from CD4+ or CD8+ T cells sorted from blood, collected in a trial of the OX40 agonist ivuxolimab. The receptors originated from an adult with an advanced solid tumor such as melanoma, head and neck, liver or kidney cancer. CDR3s include the opening cysteine and the closing phenylalanine or tryptophan.

v_call | cdr3_aa
TRBV28 | CASTLTGSTEAFF
TRBV6-5 | CASSSQSIPRKLFF
TRBV19 | CATYRRGASQAFF
TRBV19 | CASSKRGQMSGELFF
TRBV7-9 | CASSLGTASDSPLHF
TRBV29-1 | CSTRQGVETQYF
TRBV7-2 | CASSLEAGGWAGELFF
TRBV30 | CAWSYLGSSYEQYF
TRBV6-6 | CASSPRKGQPQHF
TRBV5-5 | CASSLVGTGYYEQYF
TRBV18 | CASSIQRDYGYTF
TRBV5-1 | CASTSTDTQYF
TRBV4-1 | CASSQLTSWEQYF
TRBV18 | CASSTQGSNEQFF
TRBV9 | CASSVVTDSLAQFF
TRBV7-2 | CASSLHVSGGNGYTF
TRBV19 | CASIGTGLNYGYTF
TRBV28 | CASEGANEQFF
TRBV7-9 | CASSYTGLWGYTF
TRBV15 | CATSRDPGAKATDTQYF